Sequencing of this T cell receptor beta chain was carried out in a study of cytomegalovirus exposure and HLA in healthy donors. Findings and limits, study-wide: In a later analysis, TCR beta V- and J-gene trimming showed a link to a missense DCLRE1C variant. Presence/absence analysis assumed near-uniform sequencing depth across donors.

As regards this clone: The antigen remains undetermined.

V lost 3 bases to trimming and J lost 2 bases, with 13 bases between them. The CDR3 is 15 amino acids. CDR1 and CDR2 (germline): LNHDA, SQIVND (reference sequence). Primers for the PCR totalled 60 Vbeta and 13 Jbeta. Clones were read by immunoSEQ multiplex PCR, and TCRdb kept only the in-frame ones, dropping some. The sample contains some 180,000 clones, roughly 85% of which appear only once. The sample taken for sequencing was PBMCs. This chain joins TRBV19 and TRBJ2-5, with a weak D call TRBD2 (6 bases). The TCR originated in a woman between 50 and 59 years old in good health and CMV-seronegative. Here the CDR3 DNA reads TGTGCCAGTAGTATCGGAGGGACCAAACAAGAGACCCAGTACTTC. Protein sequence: CASSIGGTKQETQYF.